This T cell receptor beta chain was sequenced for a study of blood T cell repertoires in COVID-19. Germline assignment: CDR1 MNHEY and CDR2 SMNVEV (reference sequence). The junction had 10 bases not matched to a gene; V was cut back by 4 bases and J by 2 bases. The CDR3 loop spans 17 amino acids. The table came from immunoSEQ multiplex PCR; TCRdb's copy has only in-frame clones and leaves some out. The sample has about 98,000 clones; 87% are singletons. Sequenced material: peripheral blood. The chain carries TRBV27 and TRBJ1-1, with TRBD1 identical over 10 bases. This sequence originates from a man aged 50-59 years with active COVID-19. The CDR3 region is CASSSRQGARPNTEAFF. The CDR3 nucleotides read TGTGCCAGCAGTTCCCGACAGGGGGCGCGCCCCAACACTGAAGCTTTCTTT.